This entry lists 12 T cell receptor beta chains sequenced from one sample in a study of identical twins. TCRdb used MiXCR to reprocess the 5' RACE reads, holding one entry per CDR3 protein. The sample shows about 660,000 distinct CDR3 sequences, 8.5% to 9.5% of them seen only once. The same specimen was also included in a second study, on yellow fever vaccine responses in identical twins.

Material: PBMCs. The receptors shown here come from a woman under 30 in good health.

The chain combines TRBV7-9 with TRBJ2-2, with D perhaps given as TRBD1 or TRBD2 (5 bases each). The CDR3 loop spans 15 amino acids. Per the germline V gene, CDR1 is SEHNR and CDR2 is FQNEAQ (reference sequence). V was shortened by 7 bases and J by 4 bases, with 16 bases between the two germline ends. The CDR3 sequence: CASKSRPGATGELFF. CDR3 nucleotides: TGTGCCAGCAAATCTCGACCCGGGGCCACCGGGGAGCTGTTTTTT.

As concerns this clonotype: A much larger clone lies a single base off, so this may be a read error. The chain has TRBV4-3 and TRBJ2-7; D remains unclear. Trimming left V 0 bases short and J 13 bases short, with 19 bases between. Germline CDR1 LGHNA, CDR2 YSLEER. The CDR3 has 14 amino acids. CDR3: CASSQDPDSGRHYF. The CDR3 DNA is TGCGCCAGCAGCCAAGATCCAGACTCCGGTCGGCATTACTTC.

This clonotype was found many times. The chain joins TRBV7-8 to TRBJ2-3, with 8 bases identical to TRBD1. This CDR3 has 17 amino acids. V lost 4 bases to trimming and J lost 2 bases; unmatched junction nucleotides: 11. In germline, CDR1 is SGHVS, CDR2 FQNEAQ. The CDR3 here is CASSSGPGTGVTDTQYF. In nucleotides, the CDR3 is TGTGCCAGCAGCTCCGGGCCGGGGACAGGAGTCACAGATACGCAGTATTTT.

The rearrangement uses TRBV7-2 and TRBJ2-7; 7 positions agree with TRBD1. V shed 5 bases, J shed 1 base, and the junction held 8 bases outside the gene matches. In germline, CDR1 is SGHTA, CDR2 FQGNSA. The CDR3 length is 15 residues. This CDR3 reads CASSIRQGGSYEQYF. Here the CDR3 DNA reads TGTGCCAGCAGCATTCGACAGGGCGGATCCTACGAGCAGTACTTC. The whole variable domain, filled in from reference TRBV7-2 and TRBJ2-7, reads GAGVSQSPSNKVTEKGKDVELRCDPISGHTALYWYRQSLGQGLEFLIYFQGNSAPDKSGLPSDRFSAERTGGSVSTLTIQRTQQEDSAVYLCASSIRQGGSYEQYFGPGTRLTVT.

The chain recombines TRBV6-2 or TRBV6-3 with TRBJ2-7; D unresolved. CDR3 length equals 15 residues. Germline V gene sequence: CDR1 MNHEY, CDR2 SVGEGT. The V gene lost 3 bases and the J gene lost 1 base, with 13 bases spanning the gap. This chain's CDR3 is CASSYLWGKSYEQYF. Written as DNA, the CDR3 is TGTGCCAGCAGTTATCTTTGGGGAAAATCCTACGAGCAGTACTTC.

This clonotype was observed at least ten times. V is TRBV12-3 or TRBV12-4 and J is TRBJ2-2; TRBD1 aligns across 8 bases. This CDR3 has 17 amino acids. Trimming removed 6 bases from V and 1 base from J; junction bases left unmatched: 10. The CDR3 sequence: CASSDSDGQGNTGELFF. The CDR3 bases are TGTGCCAGCAGCGACTCTGATGGACAGGGGAACACCGGGGAGCTGTTTTTT.

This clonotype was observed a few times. CDR3 region: CATRTGRETQYF. CDR3 DNA sequence: TGTGCCACCAGGACAGGGAGGGAGACCCAGTACTTC. V and J are TRBV15 and TRBJ2-5, with a possible D match to TRBD1 (7 bases). Germline values: CDR1 LNHNV, CDR2 YYDKDF (reference sequence). CDR3 length: 12 residues. Trimming removed 6 bases at V and 5 bases at J, with 10 bases between.

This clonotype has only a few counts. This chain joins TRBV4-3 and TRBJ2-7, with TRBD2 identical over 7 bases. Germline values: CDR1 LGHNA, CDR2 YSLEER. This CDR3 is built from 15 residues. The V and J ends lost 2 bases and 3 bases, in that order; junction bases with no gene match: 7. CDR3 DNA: TGCGCCAGCAGCCAAAGGCGGGAGAGCCTCTACGAGCAGTACTTC. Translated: CASSQRRESLYEQYF.

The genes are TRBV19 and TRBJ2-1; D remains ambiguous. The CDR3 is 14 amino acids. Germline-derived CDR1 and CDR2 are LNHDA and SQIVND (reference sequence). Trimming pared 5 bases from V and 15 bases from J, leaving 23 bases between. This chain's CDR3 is CASSPLGPPTSWFF. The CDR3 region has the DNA TGTGCCAGTAGTCCTCTAGGGCCCCCCACCTCGTGGTTCTTC.

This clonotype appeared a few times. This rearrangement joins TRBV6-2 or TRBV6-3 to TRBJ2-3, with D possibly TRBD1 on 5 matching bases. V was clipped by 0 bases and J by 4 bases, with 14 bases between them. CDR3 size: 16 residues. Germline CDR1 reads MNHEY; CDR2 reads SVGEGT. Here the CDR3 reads CASSYSGPIVPDTQYF. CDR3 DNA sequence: TGTGCCAGCAGTTACTCGGGGCCAATCGTACCAGATACGCAGTATTTT.

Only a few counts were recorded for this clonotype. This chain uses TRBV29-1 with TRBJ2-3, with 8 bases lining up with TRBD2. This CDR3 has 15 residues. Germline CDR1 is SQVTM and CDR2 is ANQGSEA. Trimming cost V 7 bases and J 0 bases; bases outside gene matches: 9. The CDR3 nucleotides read TGCAGCGCCGGAACCGGGACTAGAAGCACAGATACGCAGTATTTT. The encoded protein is CSAGTGTRSTDTQYF.

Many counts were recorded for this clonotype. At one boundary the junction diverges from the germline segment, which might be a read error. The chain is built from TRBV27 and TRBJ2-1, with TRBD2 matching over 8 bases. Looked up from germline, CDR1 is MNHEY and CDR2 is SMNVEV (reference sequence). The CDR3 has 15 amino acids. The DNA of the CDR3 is TGTGCCAGCAGTTTGGGCGGGAGGTACTACACTGAGCAGTTCTTC. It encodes CASSLGGRYYTEQFF.